A single sample gave rise to the 29 T cell receptor beta chains below, sequenced in a study of beta chain features in type 1 diabetes. No antigen has been assigned to these receptors. Notes on the study in general: Moderate but significant shortening of TCRB CDR3s was recorded in all four CD4+ subsets from Type 1 diabetes patients.

Expressed TCRB transcripts were sequenced, since all the RNA that had been isolated was reverse transcribed. This table comes from immunoSEQ multiplex PCR, and its TCRdb copy is limited to in-frame clones, with some not included. The data contain hundreds of thousands of clones, roughly an eighth of them seen just once; the ten biggest clones take up roughly 0.04%. Sequenced sample: naive CD4+ T cells from blood. Receptors were obtained from a young man with type 1 diabetes.

This clone was picked up a small number of times. The chain carries TRBV4-1 and TRBJ1-4; 7 bases fit TRBD1. CDR1 is MGHRA and CDR2 is YSYEKL in the germline V gene. V trimming: 1 base; J trimming: 7 bases; junction bases outside the gene matches: 12. CDR3 size: 17 residues. This CDR3 is CASSQGSPGWTGEKLFF. CDR3 coding DNA: TGCGCCAGCAGCCAAGGGTCACCGGGCTGGACAGGTGAAAAACTGTTTTTT.

This CDR3 is CSVTSGGANTGELFF. The CDR3 DNA reads TGCAGCGTTACGTCCGGGGGCGCGAACACCGGGGAGCTGTTTTTT. The chain carries TRBV29-1 and TRBJ2-2; D possibly uses TRBD1 or TRBD2 (6 bases each). There are 15 residues in the CDR3. Per the germline V gene, CDR1 is SQVTM and CDR2 is ANQGSEA. V lost 5 bases to trimming and J lost 0 bases, with 13 bases between them.

Only a few counts were recorded for this clone. The V gene is TRBV30, the J gene TRBJ2-7; D is perhaps TRBD1 (6 bases). The CDR3 runs to 13 residues. Trimming took off 2 bases at V and 5 bases at J, with 13 bases between the two ends. CDR1 and CDR2 (germline): GTSNPN, SVGIG (reference sequence). The CDR3 DNA follows: TGTGCCTGGAGTTTCAGGGGTTCCGACGAGCAGTACTTC. It translates to CAWSFRGSDEQYF.

This clone appeared a few times. This chain uses TRBV9 with TRBJ2-1; TRBD1 aligns across 7 bases. Germline lookup yields CDR1 SGDLS and CDR2 YYNGEE. The CDR3 sequence is 16 residues long. J lost 1 base, V lost 3 bases, and 7 bases had no gene match. CDR3 sequence reads: CASSAQGDGSYNEQFF. The CDR3 DNA reads TGTGCCAGCAGCGCCCAGGGGGACGGATCCTACAATGAGCAGTTCTTC.

The rearrangement uses TRBV4-1 and TRBJ2-4; 7 nucleotides match TRBD1. The CDR3 covers 16 residues. Germline CDR1 MGHRA, CDR2 YSYEKL. V dropped 3 bases and J dropped 1; count of bases not matched to a gene: 6. CDR3 in DNA: TGCGCCAGCAGCCAGCCGCTACAGGGGGCCAAAAACATTCAGTACTTC. The encoded protein is CASSQPLQGAKNIQYF.

This clone was seen a few times. V usage is TRBV30 and J usage is TRBJ2-5; 13 positions match TRBD2. Germline loops: CDR1 GTSNPN, CDR2 SVGIG (reference sequence). The CDR3 runs 13 residues. Here the CDR3 reads CASLAGGLETQYF. CDR3 nucleotides: TGTGCTTCACTAGCGGGGGGGTTAGAGACCCAGTACTTC.

CDR3 region: CATANWEREAPEQYF. CDR3 nucleotides: TGTGCCACCGCCAACTGGGAGCGGGAGGCTCCCGAGCAGTACTTC. V usage is TRBV6-5 and J usage is TRBJ2-7; TRBD2 aligns across 9 bases. The CDR3 runs to 15 residues. V trimming: 10 bases; J trimming: 6 bases; junction bases outside the gene matches: 16. Germline CDR1 and CDR2: MNHEY and SVGAGI.

This clone appeared a few times. The V and J genes are TRBV7-2 and TRBJ2-7, with TRBD1 as a possible D gene (5 bases). CDR1 and CDR2 from the germline V gene are SGHTA and FQGNSA. CDR3 size: 14 residues. The ends were cut back, 1 base at V and 6 bases at J, with 13 bases in the middle. The CDR3 region is CASSLGGRAPEQYF. The CDR3 DNA follows: TGTGCCAGCAGCTTAGGTGGCAGGGCGCCCGAGCAGTACTTC.

The sample holds a few counts of this clone. The rearrangement uses TRBV30 and TRBJ1-2, with D unresolved. The germline V and J ends were trimmed by 4 bases and 14 bases, with 20 bases remaining between them. From germline, CDR1 is GTSNPN and CDR2 SVGIG (reference sequence). CDR3 length equals 12 residues. The CDR3 coding sequence is TGTGCCTGGAACCTTCTTATGTCGGCGCGAACCTTC. Encoded protein: CAWNLLMSARTF.

The chain couples TRBV11-2 to TRBJ2-5, with 9 bases aligning to TRBD1. There are 13 residues in the CDR3. Looked up from germline, CDR1 is SGHAT and CDR2 is FQNNGV. The trim removed 6 bases at V and 3 bases at J, leaving 2 bases unmatched. This CDR3 is CASSRDREETQYF. As DNA, the CDR3 is TGTGCCAGCAGTCGGGACAGGGAAGAGACCCAGTACTTC.

The table lists this clone with a few counts. The rearrangement joins TRBV7-9 to TRBJ2-1; possibly TRBD2 for D (6 bases). The CDR3 consists of 15 residues. The germline V gene has CDR1 SEHNR and CDR2 FQNEAQ (reference sequence). Trimming stripped 7 bases from V and 8 bases from J, with 21 bases between. The CDR3 spells CASTLLEGAGHEQFF. Written as DNA, the CDR3 is TGTGCCAGCACCCTGCTAGAAGGCGCGGGACATGAGCAGTTCTTC.

This clone occurred a few times. J is TRBJ2-7 and V is TRBV5-1, with TRBD1 matching over 8 bases. V was pared by 0 bases and J by 0 bases, with 8 bases of the junction left unmatched. Germline V gene lookup returns CDR1 SGHRS and CDR2 YFSETQ. This CDR3 contains 17 residues. This CDR3 is CASSLGGVRGPSYEQYF. CDR3 in DNA: TGCGCCAGCAGCTTGGGAGGCGTCAGGGGGCCCTCCTACGAGCAGTACTTC.

This clone was observed a handful of times. This sample includes further DNA sequences coding for the same CDR3. This chain connects TRBV5-1 to TRBJ2-5; D gene ambiguous. Trimming removed 1 base at V and 4 bases at J, with 5 bases between. This CDR3 region has 12 residues. The germline V gene has CDR1 SGHRS and CDR2 YFSETQ. The CDR3 here is CASSLMTETQYF. The CDR3 DNA reads TGCGCCAGCAGCTTGATGACAGAGACCCAGTACTTC.

J is TRBJ1-4 and V is TRBV4-3, with 10 nucleotides matching TRBD1. This CDR3 comprises 14 residues. Germline CDR1 is LGHNA and CDR2 is YSLEER. V lost 4 bases, J lost 10 bases, and 6 bases stayed unmatched. Written as DNA, the CDR3 is TGCGCCAGCAGCCTGGACAGGGGGATTGGAAAACTGTTTTTT. Protein product: CASSLDRGIGKLFF.

This clone was seen a few times. The chain joins TRBV5-4 to TRBJ2-5; tentative D call: TRBD1 (5 bases). V was cut by 4 bases and J by 4 bases, with 17 bases left in between. Germline V CDR1 and CDR2: SGHNT, YYREEE (reference sequence). The CDR3 sequence is 15 residues long. The CDR3 DNA reads TGTGCCAGCAGCCCGAGTGTGGGAAGGGGAGAGACCCAGTACTTC. Protein: CASSPSVGRGETQYF.

This clone has just a few counts. The chain recombines TRBV7-2 with TRBJ2-3; 8 nucleotides match TRBD2. Trimming removed 5 bases from V and 3 bases from J; junction bases left unmatched: 4. Germline CDR1 SGHTA, CDR2 FQGNSA. The CDR3 sequence is 14 residues long. Written as DNA, the CDR3 is TGTGCCAGCAGCGCCGCGGGGGGTACAGATACGCAGTATTTT. Protein product: CASSAAGGTDTQYF.

A few counts support this clone. The sample contains more than one DNA sequence encoding this CDR3. The chain combines TRBV7-9 with TRBJ1-6; no clear D gene. Trimming stripped 5 bases from V and 7 bases from J, with 3 bases between. This CDR3 region has 11 residues. Germline V lookup: CDR1 SEHNR, CDR2 FQNEAQ (reference sequence). The CDR3 here is CASSLNSPLHF. In DNA form, the CDR3 reads TGTGCCAGCAGCCTGAATTCACCCCTCCACTTT.

This clone came up a few times. The rearrangement links TRBV5-5 to TRBJ2-5; D tentatively fits TRBD1 or TRBD2 (5 bases each). CDR3 length equals 13 residues. Germline V CDR1 and CDR2: SGHKS, YYEKEE (reference sequence). V was trimmed by 4 bases and J by 9 bases, leaving 16 bases between them. CDR3: CASSRDHPLAQYF. DNA for the CDR3: TGTGCCAGCAGCCGGGACCACCCGCTGGCCCAGTACTTC.

The genes are TRBV25-1 and TRBJ1-5, with a tentative D call TRBD1 (5 bases). Germline lookup yields CDR1 MGHDK and CDR2 SYGVNS. This CDR3 comprises 18 residues. V was cut by 11 bases and J by 3 bases, with 29 bases left in between. For the CDR3, the DNA is TGTGCCGCCCGGGGCCCCCAACCCAAGGGAAGAGACAATCAGCCCCAGCATTTT. Residues: CAARGPQPKGRDNQPQHF.

V is TRBV7-2 and J is TRBJ2-5; TRBD1 aligns across 8 bases. Germline CDR1 reads SGHTA; CDR2 reads FQGNSA. Trimming cost V 3 bases and J 5 bases; bases outside gene matches: 2. The CDR3 runs to 13 residues. The CDR3 protein is CASSFTGGETQYF. The CDR3 DNA reads as TGTGCCAGCAGCTTTACAGGGGGGGAGACCCAGTACTTC.

This clone was seen a handful of times. This sequence joins TRBV29-1 and TRBJ2-1; 11 bases match TRBD2. This CDR3 has 11 amino acids. Germline V lookup: CDR1 SQVTM, CDR2 ANQGSEA. V lost 8 bases to trimming and J lost 10 bases; unmatched junction nucleotides: 4. The DNA for the CDR3 is TGCAGCTTGAGACTAGCGGGAGAGCAGTTCTTC. It yields the protein CSLRLAGEQFF.

This clone was found a few times. The chain is built from TRBV30 and TRBJ2-4; D is ambiguous. Germline V gene sequence: CDR1 GTSNPN, CDR2 SVGIG (reference sequence). The CDR3 is 13 amino acids. V shed 0 bases and J shed 10 bases, with 13 bases lying between them. The CDR3 bases are TGTGCCTGGAGTGTAACCTCCCCAGCAATTCAGTACTTC. The encoded protein is CAWSVTSPAIQYF. Supplemented by reference TRBV30 and TRBJ2-4, the full variable domain reads SQTIHQWPATLVQPVGSPLSLECTVEGTSNPNLYWYRQAAGRGLQLLFYSVGIGQISSEVPQNLSASRPQDRQFILSSKKLLLSDSGFYLCAWSVTSPAIQYFGAGTRLSVL.

The chain links TRBV30 to TRBJ2-4; 10 bases agree with TRBD1. V lost 3 bases and J lost 2; bases outside the gene matches: 7. The CDR3 sequence is 16 residues long. Germline V CDR1 and CDR2: GTSNPN, SVGIG (reference sequence). CDR3 region: CAWRDRGLISKNIQYF. The CDR3 DNA reads TGTGCCTGGAGAGACAGGGGGCTGATTTCCAAAAACATTCAGTACTTC.

The chain combines TRBV19 with TRBJ2-4, with a possible D match to TRBD1 (6 bases). The V gene lost 5 bases and the J gene lost 4 bases, with 12 bases spanning the gap. The CDR3 extends over 14 amino acids. Germline values: CDR1 LNHDA, CDR2 SQIVND (reference sequence). CDR3 region: CASSDQQGKNIQYF. In DNA form, the CDR3 reads TGTGCCAGTAGTGATCAGCAGGGGAAAAACATTCAGTACTTC.

V is TRBV5-4 and J is TRBJ1-1, with D possibly TRBD1 on 6 matching bases. Germline V gives CDR1 SGHNT, CDR2 YYREEE (reference sequence). The V end was cut by 0 bases, the J end by 1 base, with 7 bases between. The CDR3 has 14 residues. CDR3 amino acids: CASSLGRGNTEAFF. CDR3 sequence (DNA): TGTGCCAGCAGCTTGGGCAGGGGGAACACTGAAGCTTTCTTT.

This clone showed up just a few times. The V gene is TRBV4-1, the J gene TRBJ2-3; D is possibly TRBD1 (6 bases). The V gene lost 3 bases and the J gene lost 6 bases, with 13 bases spanning the gap. This CDR3 is built from 14 residues. Germline CDR1 MGHRA, CDR2 YSYEKL. The DNA for the CDR3 is TGCGCCAGCAGCCAGGGGGCAGGCGGTGATACGCAGTATTTT. Translated: CASSQGAGGDTQYF.

J is TRBJ1-2 and V is TRBV10-3, with 7 positions matching TRBD1. Germline values: CDR1 ENHRY, CDR2 SYGVKD. Losses at the gene ends were 3 bases for V and 4 bases for J; bases not matched to a gene: 5. The CDR3 has 14 residues. CDR3 nucleotides: TGTGCCATCAGTGACCGACAGGGAACCTATGGCTACACCTTC. Translation: CAISDRQGTYGYTF.

This clone was seen a few times. The chain carries TRBV5-6 and TRBJ1-5; TRBD1 aligns across 7 bases. With V trimmed by 0 bases and J by 7 bases, 7 bases remained unmatched. This CDR3 has 15 residues. The V gene's germline CDR1 is SGHDT and CDR2 YYEEEE. The DNA of the CDR3 is TGTGCCAGCAGCTTGGGTCGCGACAGGGACCAGCCCCAGCATTTT. Its protein product is CASSLGRDRDQPQHF. Complete variable domain (other parts from reference TRBV5-6 and TRBJ1-5): DAGVTQSPTHLIKTRGQQVTLRCSPKSGHDTVSWYQQALGQGPQFIFQYYEEEERQRGNFPDRFSGHQFPNYSSELNVNALLLGDSALYLCASSLGRDRDQPQHFGDGTRLSIL.

The V gene is TRBV4-2, the J gene TRBJ2-1; the match to TRBD1 covers 9 bases. The CDR3 is 15 residues long. V dropped 0 bases and J dropped 9; count of bases not matched to a gene: 6. Germline loops: CDR1 LGHNA, CDR2 YNFKEQ. The CDR3 loop reads CASSQEGQGSGEQFF. CDR3 nucleotides: TGTGCCAGCAGCCAAGAGGGACAGGGTAGCGGTGAGCAGTTCTTC.